Given below is one T cell receptor (beta chain) in context. There is no known antigen for this receptor. No quality values exist for individual bases; no much larger clone is one base distant. This specimen comes from a study of control samples from healthy donors and cancer patients (dated by TCRdb to 2018 to 2020). Reading the germline V gene (reference sequence) gives CDR1 LNHDA and CDR2 SQIVND. The CDR3 measures 16 amino acids from cysteine to phenylalanine. Left in the record is the CDR3 DNA by itself, 48 bases read in frame from the first base. V loses 7 bases of germline sequence and J loses 0 bases, and the interval between the two ends is 18 bases. Library method: the immunoSEQ multiplex PCR assay. The immuneACCESS repertoire file appears here via TCRdb, limited to in-frame rearrangements. These files lack a portion of the clones; in checked studies, under half of the deficit traces to unresolved V genes, and the cause of the others is not known. The sample table lists around 84,000 clones, roughly 91% of them with a count of one. Of the sample, approximately 14% is held by the ten largest clones.

The source of this sequence is a man aged 25 to 45 in good health. The rearranged segments are TRBV19 and TRBJ1-1, with the D gene not clear enough to name. Material: blood. The DNA reads TGTGCCAGTAAGGACGGAGGGCTGGGCGTGAACACTGAAGCTTTCTTT. This encodes CASKDGGLGVNTEAFF.